This is a list of T cell receptor beta chains from one sample in a study of blood T cells in healthy people across ages. TCRdb itself ran the 5' RACE reads through MiXCR, one entry per CDR3 protein. In the table there are hundreds of thousands of distinct CDR3 sequences, about 30% of which are singletons. Material for sequencing was blood. All receptors come from an elderly woman in good health. The CDR3 runs from the conserved cysteine through the conserved F or W. Each record gives: V gene, CDR3 protein.

V gene: TRBV11-2
CDR3 protein: CASSLYRGGYEQYF

V gene: TRBV30
CDR3 protein: CAWRADRGHGYTF

V gene: TRBV4-3
CDR3 protein: CASSQDWHSTNEKLFF

V gene: TRBV18
CDR3 protein: CASSPEQGSHGYTF

V gene: TRBV20-1
CDR3 protein: CSANDGQARTEAFF

V gene: TRBV5-1
CDR3 protein: CASSLSEGGGRGKLFF

V gene: TRBV20-1
CDR3 protein: CSARRRELGDTQYF

V gene: TRBV28
CDR3 protein: CASSKPGRADTQYF

V gene: TRBV20-1
CDR3 protein: CSARDRRKNTEAFF

V gene: TRBV29-1
CDR3 protein: CSVERGFEGGRYEQYF

V gene: TRBV20-1
CDR3 protein: CSAPGQGGQPQHF

V gene: TRBV6-2/TRBV6-3
CDR3 protein: CASSWDRLSYNEQFF

V gene: TRBV7-2
CDR3 protein: CASSLIQPNTEAFF

V gene: TRBV9
CDR3 protein: CASSVGVATNEKLFF

V gene: TRBV2
CDR3 protein: CASSEEGPGLGGYEQYF

V gene: TRBV21-1
CDR3 protein: CASSPPRGWDSPLHF

V gene: TRBV9
CDR3 protein: CACSVGQVFSYEQYF

V gene: TRBV5-6
CDR3 protein: CASSSTRTVKNIQYF

V gene: TRBV3-1
CDR3 protein: CASSQGQSNYGYTF

V gene: TRBV20-1
CDR3 protein: CSALPGLAGGFQNIQYF

V gene: TRBV20-1
CDR3 protein: CSANRQGLRDGTLHF

V gene: TRBV6-5
CDR3 protein: CASSYSTGSGIYGYTF

V gene: TRBV28
CDR3 protein: CASSHRDRSYNEQFF

V gene: TRBV20-1
CDR3 protein: CSASGGDHEQYF

V gene: TRBV4-2
CDR3 protein: CASSQDTGLGQARYF

V gene: TRBV3-1
CDR3 protein: CASSQRSGSNTEAFF

V gene: TRBV11-2
CDR3 protein: CASRWRTGRDNEKLFF

V gene: TRBV28
CDR3 protein: CASTGGSYGHTF

V gene: TRBV20-1
CDR3 protein: CSAFGSGGSTDTQYF

V gene: TRBV24-1
CDR3 protein: CATSDPGLAGGTDTQYF

V gene: TRBV12-2
CDR3 protein: CASRLAYSLPSTDTQYF

V gene: TRBV7-9
CDR3 protein: CASSFTAGAPGDERFF

V gene: TRBV20-1
CDR3 protein: CSARGGSEQYF

V gene: TRBV6-1
CDR3 protein: CASSEALQGPLYGYTF

V gene: TRBV7-2
CDR3 protein: CASSFQASRNTQYF

V gene: TRBV30
CDR3 protein: CAWSVDPLGEQFF

V gene: TRBV13
CDR3 protein: CASSLGGGRSNQPQHF

V gene: TRBV5-6
CDR3 protein: CASSLLNRNTGELFF

V gene: TRBV6-2/TRBV6-3
CDR3 protein: CASSYRSSGASYNEQFF

V gene: TRBV24-1
CDR3 protein: CATGDPGEGVSETQYF

V gene: TRBV29-1
CDR3 protein: CSVDMVGQETQYF

V gene: TRBV4-1
CDR3 protein: CASSQVQGRTEAFF

V gene: TRBV27
CDR3 protein: CASSRTGNRENEKLFF

V gene: TRBV6-2/TRBV6-3
CDR3 protein: CASSPGQGSTYEQYF

V gene: TRBV7-6
CDR3 protein: CASSLDVAETQYF

V gene: TRBV7-2
CDR3 protein: CASSLGGQKLFF

V gene: TRBV11-1
CDR3 protein: CASTEGKLAGQETQYF

V gene: TRBV11-2
CDR3 protein: CASSLIAGEMISYNEQFF

V gene: TRBV18
CDR3 protein: CASSPPVGGPFGATDTQYF

V gene: TRBV10-3
CDR3 protein: CAIRGGQGRRTEAFF

V gene: TRBV4-3
CDR3 protein: CASSQGPLSYEQYF

V gene: TRBV7-9
CDR3 protein: CASSPRTAPGCTF

V gene: TRBV7-2
CDR3 protein: CASSSLGQGRQPQHF

V gene: TRBV12-3/TRBV12-4
CDR3 protein: CASSPSGRAHVTQYF

V gene: TRBV7-2
CDR3 protein: CATRGASGFITQYF